These T cell receptor beta chains were read from a single sample in a study of T cell responses to AZD1222 COVID-19 vaccine. Sequenced by immunoSEQ multiplex PCR; TCRdb stores in-frame clones only, minus some. Counted here are over 150,000 clones, less than 95% occurring once; the ten biggest clones make up approximately 2.8%. The sequencing used peripheral blood, collected on day 0 of AZD1222 vaccination. The receptors originated from an adult in good health. The CDR3 runs from the conserved cysteine through the conserved F or W. Fields, in order: CDR3 DNA, CDR3 protein, D gene, J gene, clone size, V gene. D genes are given only for firm matches. Size is omitted from some rows. Given values are once, few, many or a class for expanded clones.

TGTGCCAGCAGTCGGACAGGTAATCAGCCCCAGCATTTT | CASSRTGNQPQHF | TRBD1 | TRBJ1-5 | - | TRBV6-5
TGTGCCAGTCGGGGGGCTAGCACAGATACGCAGTATTTT | CASRGASTDTQYF | - | TRBJ2-3 | - | TRBV19
TGTGCCATCAGTGGTCCTAGCGGGGGGGCCGGATTAGAGACCCAGTACTTC | CAISGPSGGAGLETQYF | TRBD2 | TRBJ2-5 | - | TRBV10-3
TGTGCCAGCAGCACGGAAGCAATAACCCCTTATAGCAATCAGCCCCAGCATTTT | CASSTEAITPYSNQPQHF | - | TRBJ1-5 | - | TRBV3-1/TRBV3-2
TGTGCCAGTAGTATTTCGCAGGCCCCCTACGAGCAGTACTTC | CASSISQAPYEQYF | - | TRBJ2-7 | - | TRBV19
TGTGCCAGCAGCTTAGGAAAGGGGTACGAGCAGTACTTC | CASSLGKGYEQYF | - | TRBJ2-7 | - | TRBV7-8
TGTGCCAGCAGTTCCTCGTTTAGCGGGAGCTCCTACAATGAGCAGTTCTTC | CASSSSFSGSSYNEQFF | TRBD2 | TRBJ2-1 | few | TRBV7-2
TGTGCCAGCAGCTTTGATAGGTCAGGGCACAATGAGCAGTTCTTC | CASSFDRSGHNEQFF | - | TRBJ2-1 | - | TRBV6-5
TGTGCCAGCAGCTGGGCAGGGCTTATGGACGACAAAAACATTCAGTACTTC | CASSWAGLMDDKNIQYF | - | TRBJ2-4 | - | TRBV11-2
TGTGCCAGCAGCCGACAAGCGGCGACTAGCGGGGGGGATGAGACCCAGTACTTC | CASSRQAATSGGDETQYF | TRBD2 | TRBJ2-5 | - | TRBV4-2
TGTGCCAGCAGTTTGATAGGCTACGAGCAGTACTTC | CASSLIGYEQYF | - | TRBJ2-7 | - | TRBV5-5
TGCGCCAGCACGCCCCGGACAGCCGCCCAAGGGAGCTACGAGCAGTACTTC | CASTPRTAAQGSYEQYF | - | TRBJ2-7 | - | TRBV10-2
TGTGCCACCAGCAGAGACGTTGGGGGCTACTACGAGCAGTACTTC | CATSRDVGGYYEQYF | - | TRBJ2-7 | - | TRBV15
TGTGCCAGCAGCTCCGTTACAGGGGCGCTCCAAGAGACCCAGTACTTC | CASSSVTGALQETQYF | TRBD1 | TRBJ2-5 | - | TRBV7-2
TGTGCCAGCAGCTTCAAGGGAGGGATTACCTACAATGAGCAGTTCTTC | CASSFKGGITYNEQFF | TRBD2 | TRBJ2-1 | - | TRBV3-1/TRBV3-2
TGTGCCAGCAGCTTAGTCCCGGGACAGGGGTCACCCCTCCACTTT | CASSLVPGQGSPLHF | TRBD1 | TRBJ1-6 | - | TRBV11-2
TGTGCCAGAAGCTTGCCCGGGACAGAACAAGAGACCCAGTACTTC | CARSLPGTEQETQYF | TRBD1 | TRBJ2-5 | - | TRBV5-3
TGTGCCACCAGCAGAAAGGGGAGAAACACCATATATTTT | CATSRKGRNTIYF | - | TRBJ1-3 | - | TRBV15
TGTGCCTGGAGTGTCAGTTGCAAACAGAAGAACACTGAAGCTTTCTTT | CAWSVSCKQKNTEAFF | - | TRBJ1-1 | - | TRBV30
TGTGCCAGCAGCCAAGAATCGCAGCCCCAGCATTTT | CASSQESQPQHF | - | TRBJ1-5 | once | TRBV3-1/TRBV3-2
TGTGCCAGCACATTGGGACTAGCGGGGGGAGCGAACACCGGGGAGCTGTTTTTT | CASTLGLAGGANTGELFF | TRBD2 | TRBJ2-2 | - | TRBV2
TGTGCCAGTAGTACTCCCCTGAGGGCCAGCGGGGGACCCCTCTATGAGCAGTTCTTC | CASSTPLRASGGPLYEQFF | TRBD2 | TRBJ2-1 | - | TRBV19
TGCGCCAGCAGCCAAGCACTCGGGCTAGGCTACGAGCAGTACTTC | CASSQALGLGYEQYF | - | TRBJ2-7 | - | TRBV4-3
TGTGCCAGCAGTAGGGGACAGGGGATGAACACTGAAGCTTTCTTT | CASSRGQGMNTEAFF | TRBD1 | TRBJ1-1 | - | TRBV6-5
TGTGCCAGCAGCGGGAGGGGGACCTACCAAGAGACCCAGTACTTC | CASSGRGTYQETQYF | - | TRBJ2-5 | - | TRBV5-4
TGTGCCAGCAGCTTAGACAGGGCAACTAATGAAAAACTGTTTTTT | CASSLDRATNEKLFF | TRBD1 | TRBJ1-4 | few | TRBV7-3
TGTGCCAGTAGTATAGCGGGGGCGACGAGAAACTATGGCTACACCTTC | CASSIAGATRNYGYTF | - | TRBJ1-2 | once | TRBV19
TGTGCCAGCAGCTTAAGCTGGGGGCTTTACAATGAGCAGTTCTTC | CASSLSWGLYNEQFF | - | TRBJ2-1 | - | TRBV7-2
TGTGCCAGCAGCCCTACAGGGGGCGAGGAAAAACTGTTTTTT | CASSPTGGEEKLFF | TRBD1 | TRBJ1-4 | - | TRBV9
TGTGCCAGCAGGACGGGACAGGGTCTTAACGAGCAGTACTTC | CASRTGQGLNEQYF | TRBD1 | TRBJ2-7 | - | TRBV5-6
TGTGCCAGCAGCTTAGGCCCCCGGGGGGCAAGCAATCAGCCCCAGCATTTT | CASSLGPRGASNQPQHF | - | TRBJ1-5 | - | TRBV7-6
TGTGCCAGCAGTTACACGGGACAACTAATTGAGCAGTACTTC | CASSYTGQLIEQYF | - | TRBJ2-7 | once | TRBV6-5
TGCGCCAGCAGCTTGGCCTCTGGGGGCGATGGCTACACCTTC | CASSLASGGDGYTF | - | TRBJ1-2 | - | TRBV5-1
TGCGCCAGCAGCTTGGGGCTAGCAGGAGATACGCAGTATTTT | CASSLGLAGDTQYF | - | TRBJ2-3 | - | TRBV5-1
TGTGCCAGCAGCAGGGGTAGCAATCAGCCCCAGCATTTT | CASSRGSNQPQHF | - | TRBJ1-5 | - | TRBV5-6
TGTGCCAGCAGCTTATATAACACTGAAGCTTTCTTT | CASSLYNTEAFF | - | TRBJ1-1 | - | TRBV5-6
TGTGCCAGCAGCCAAGGTGAGGGAGGGGAGACCCAGTACTTC | CASSQGEGGETQYF | TRBD2 | TRBJ2-5 | once | TRBV4-2
TGTGCCAGCAGCCCCGGTCGGAAGGGCGGGGGGACCTCCTACAATGAGCAGTTCTTC | CASSPGRKGGGTSYNEQFF | TRBD2 | TRBJ2-1 | - | TRBV7-2
TGTGCCAGCAGCTTTCGGGTCAATCAGCCCCAGCATTTT | CASSFRVNQPQHF | - | TRBJ1-5 | - | TRBV5-6
TGTGCCAGCAGCTCCTGGGACAGGGTAGAGCCCCAGCATTTT | CASSSWDRVEPQHF | TRBD1 | TRBJ1-5 | - | TRBV7-9
TGTGCCAGCAGCGCAGAACCCATCCTAGCCAAAAACATTCAGTACTTC | CASSAEPILAKNIQYF | - | TRBJ2-4 | - | TRBV7-2
TGTGCCTGGGGGGGGATCTCCTACGAGCAGTACTTC | CAWGGISYEQYF | - | TRBJ2-7 | - | TRBV30
TGCGCCAGCAGCCAAGATGGGGGCCCTGATGAAAAACTGTTTTTT | CASSQDGGPDEKLFF | - | TRBJ1-4 | - | TRBV4-3
TGTGCCACATCTGGACAGGGGGCGGAATCGAACACTGAAGCTTTCTTT | CATSGQGAESNTEAFF | TRBD1 | TRBJ1-1 | - | TRBV3-1/TRBV3-2
TGTGCCACCGTCGGCGCGGGGAACACCGGGGAGCTGTTTTTT | CATVGAGNTGELFF | - | TRBJ2-2 | - | TRBV15
TGTGCCAGCAGGCGCAGTTCGCAGTATTTT | CASRRSSQYF | - | TRBJ2-3 | - | TRBV2
TGTGCCAGTGGTGGGTGGAACCAAGAGACCCAGTACTTC | CASGGWNQETQYF | - | TRBJ2-5 | - | TRBV19
TGTGCCAGCAGCTTGGGCATGAGGGCTAGCGGGGGCAATGAGCAGTTCTTC | CASSLGMRASGGNEQFF | TRBD2 | TRBJ2-1 | - | TRBV5-8
TGTGCCAGCAGTGGACTAGCGGGGGAATACGAGCAGTACTTC | CASSGLAGEYEQYF | TRBD2 | TRBJ2-7 | few | TRBV6-6
TGTGCCAGCAGGACAGCGCGGGGAGCGCAGTACTTC | CASRTARGAQYF | - | TRBJ2-7 | - | TRBV11-2
TGTGCCAGCAGCCCTAGCGGGGGCACAGATACGCAGTATTTT | CASSPSGGTDTQYF | TRBD2 | TRBJ2-3 | once | TRBV7-9
TGTGCCAGCAGTTCCACAGGGGGGGATTCACCCCTCCACTTT | CASSSTGGDSPLHF | TRBD1 | TRBJ1-6 | once | TRBV27
TGTGCCAGCAGCTTACAGGGGGAGGGTTCTTTCTTT | CASSLQGEGSFF | TRBD1 | TRBJ1-1 | - | TRBV7-9
TGTGCCAGCAGCTCCAGGGTTGGAGATCAGCCCCAGCATTTT | CASSSRVGDQPQHF | - | TRBJ1-5 | - | TRBV7-2
TGTGCCAGCAGCTTGTTTCCTAGCGCCTCCTACGAGCAGTACTTC | CASSLFPSASYEQYF | - | TRBJ2-7 | - | TRBV5-8